This T cell receptor beta chain was sequenced for a study of T-cell reconstitution after alpha-beta-depleted transplantation in children. Preparation of the TCRbeta library was carried out with unique molecular identifiers. TCRdb passed the PCR reads through MiXCR, listing each CDR3 protein once. This sample has 200,000 to 250,000 distinct CDR3 sequences, with 12% found just once. Germline V gene sequence: CDR1 SGHDN, CDR2 FVKESK. The CDR3 covers 17 residues. With 2 bases removed from V and 5 bases from J, the gap between germline ends came to 20 bases. The receptor was derived from a human donor who donated a stem cell graft to a child with acute lymphoblastic leukemia. The chain recombines TRBV14 with TRBJ2-3, with D possibly matching TRBD1 (6 bases). The sequencing here drew on PBMCs from the stem cell graft donor, taken from the stem cell graft. This chain's CDR3 is CASSQRLLAVGGDTQYF. CDR3 sequence (DNA): TGTGCCAGCAGCCAACGCCTCCTGGCGGTAGGGGGAGATACGCAGTATTTT. The full variable domain, with the rest looked up from reference TRBV14 and TRBJ2-3, is EAGVTQFPSHSVIEKGQTVTLRCDPISGHDNLYWYRRVMGKEIKFLLHFVKESKQDESGMPNNRFLAERTGGTYSTLKVQPAELEDSGVYFCASSQRLLAVGGDTQYFGPGTRLTVL.